The subject of this entry is one T cell receptor beta chain. The study drew participants aged about 18 to 90 years from approximately 23 US areas. For recovered donors of Cohort 3, there were two negative PCRs, clearance, or symptom resolution. This sample stems from a study of blood T cell repertoires in COVID-19. Study summary: Sites across the United States, Italy and Spain contributed samples from acute and convalescent COVID-19. Sample material is recorded as cDNA or gDNA derived from T cells, B-cell-depleted T cells, or PBMCs.

Using immunoSEQ multiplex PCR, the repertoire was profiled, and TCRdb retains in-frame clones only, with some absent. The sample has roughly 250,000 clones, around nine tenths seen once. Trimming left V 6 bases short and J 1 base short, with 10 bases between. CDR1 and CDR2 from the germline V gene are LGHNT and FRNRAP. The CDR3 has 14 residues. This rearrangement joins TRBV12-5 to TRBJ1-5; D perhaps matches TRBD1 (6 bases). The sequenced sample was PBMCs or T cells enriched from blood (not recorded which). The sequence was collected from a woman aged 45-65 years who had recovered from COVID-19. The CDR3 here is CASGRRGSNQPQHF. In DNA, the CDR3 is TGTGCTAGTGGACGTAGGGGGAGCAATCAGCCCCAGCATTTT.